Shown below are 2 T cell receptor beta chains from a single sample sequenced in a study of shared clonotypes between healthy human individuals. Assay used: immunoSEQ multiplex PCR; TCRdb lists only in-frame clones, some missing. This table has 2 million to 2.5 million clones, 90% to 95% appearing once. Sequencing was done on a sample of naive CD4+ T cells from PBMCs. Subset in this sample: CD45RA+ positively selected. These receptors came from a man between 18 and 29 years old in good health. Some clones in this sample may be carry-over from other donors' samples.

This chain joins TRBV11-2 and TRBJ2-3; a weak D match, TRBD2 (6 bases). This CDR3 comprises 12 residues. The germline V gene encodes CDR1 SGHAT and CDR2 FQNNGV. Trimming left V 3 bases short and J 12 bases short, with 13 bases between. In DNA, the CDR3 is TGTGCCAGCAGCTTGCGGGACCTCCCACAGTATTTT. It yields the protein CASSLRDLPQYF.

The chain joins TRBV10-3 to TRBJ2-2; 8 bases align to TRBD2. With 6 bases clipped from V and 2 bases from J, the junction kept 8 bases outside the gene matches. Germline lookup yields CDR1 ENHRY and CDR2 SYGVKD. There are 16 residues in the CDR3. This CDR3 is CAISSGVAGNTGELFF. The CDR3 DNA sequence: TGTGCCATCAGCTCCGGGGTAGCGGGAAACACCGGGGAGCTGTTTTTT.